Below, 5 T cell receptor beta chains from the same sample are listed, as sequenced in a study of shared T cell receptors in the human thymus. Here immunoSEQ multiplex PCR was the method, and the copy in TCRdb shows in-frame clones only, minus some. The sample consists of roughly 700,000 clones, around 87% of them appearing once. Another study also made use of these data, one on human thymus T cells.

The sequenced material came from thymocytes. The receptors were sampled from a boy younger than two with a congenital heart defect.

CDR3 protein: CASSLASQGSGNTIYF. The CDR3 DNA reads TGTGCCAGCAGCTTAGCTAGTCAGGGCTCTGGAAACACCATATATTTT. This chain connects TRBV7-9 to TRBJ1-3; a possible D gene is TRBD1 (5 bases). Germline assignment: CDR1 SEHNR and CDR2 FQNEAQ (reference sequence). V lost 0 bases and J 0 bases, leaving 9 bases between the germline ends. This CDR3 has 16 residues.

To note about this clone: Its ends do not fully match the called genes, so a read error is possible. The chain employs TRBV10-3 and TRBJ2-5; 9 nucleotides match TRBD1. The CDR3 consists of 12 residues. Looked up from germline, CDR1 is ENHRY and CDR2 is SYGVKD. This CDR3 reads CAISRTGVSEDF. CDR3 nucleotide sequence: TGTGCCATCAGTCGGACAGGGGTTAGTGAGGACTTC.

V and J are TRBV28 and TRBJ1-1; D is perhaps TRBD1 (6 bases). Germline-derived CDR1 and CDR2 are MDHEN and SYDVKM. The CDR3 runs 15 residues. The ends were cut back, 1 base at V and 6 bases at J, with 15 bases in the middle. The CDR3 sequence: CASSLSGRGGAEAFF. DNA for the CDR3: TGTGCCAGCAGTTTATCCGGCAGGGGTGGCGCTGAAGCTTTCTTT.

This chain connects TRBV29-1 to TRBJ2-1; tentative D call: TRBD1 (6 bases). Looked up from germline, CDR1 is SQVTM and CDR2 is ANQGSEA. The V end was cut by 4 bases, the J end by 2 bases, with 12 bases between. The CDR3 sequence is 14 residues long. The DNA of the CDR3 is TGCAGCGTTGGGGGGCAGGGACCCTACAATGAGCAGTTCTTC. Residues: CSVGGQGPYNEQFF.

This chain's CDR3 is CASSLMELAGLRGTGELFF. The CDR3 nucleotides read TGTGCCAGCAGTTTAATGGAACTAGCGGGCTTGCGAGGCACCGGGGAGCTGTTTTTT. V and J are TRBV27 and TRBJ2-2, with 9 bases fitting TRBD2. Germline V gene sequence: CDR1 MNHEY, CDR2 SMNVEV (reference sequence). V was clipped by 2 bases and J by 4 bases; unmatched bases: 14. The CDR3 is 19 residues long.